This TCR beta chain was obtained from a study of cytomegalovirus exposure and HLA in healthy donors. Vbeta (60) and Jbeta (13) primers were used in the PCR. Profiled with immunoSEQ multiplex PCR; TCRdb holds only in-frame clones, not every one. The data show 65,000 to 85,000 clones, and the top ten clones hold approximately 1.6%. General study points: Among TCR beta chains, those listed as cytomegalovirus-associated numbered 164. CMV serostatus alone was available as immune exposure information.

The CDR3 totals 15 residues. From germline, CDR1 is MNHEY and CDR2 SMNVEV (reference sequence). The V gene end was trimmed by 5 bases and the J gene end by 2 bases; junction bases not matched to a gene: 9. A word on this clone: Its target is unknown.

The genes are TRBV27 and TRBJ2-7, with 7 bases fitting TRBD1. Sequences were obtained from PBMCs. This TCR derives from a woman aged 60 to 75 in good health and CMV-seronegative. The CDR3, as DNA: TGTGCCAGCAGTCTGGGGACAGTTCGTACCTACGAGCAGTACTTC. Protein: CASSLGTVRTYEQYF.